This entry is about one TCR beta chain. This clone was observed a few times. This receptor's antigen is unknown. No per-base quality is available; no much larger clone lies one base away. The collaborating institutions used their own protocols to collect whole blood in K2EDTA tubes. For TCRbeta analysis, collaborators shipped samples as frozen whole blood, isolated PBMCs, or DNA extracted from either of those sample types. The sample comes from a study of blood T cell repertoires in COVID-19 (dated by TCRdb to the early 2020s). The study in broad terms: The collaborator samples originated in the United States, Italy and Spain and spanned the acute and convalescent phases of COVID-19. The material from the prospective study consisted of cDNA or gDNA derived from T cells, B-cell-depleted T cells, or PBMCs. The dataset comprised deeply sampled blood TCRbeta repertoires from subjects exposed to, actively infected with, or recovered from COVID-19. A freely available public database, intended as a resource for researchers studying the immune response to SARS-CoV-2, is where the repertoires were released. Samples came from the ongoing ImmuneRACE study (first 160 participants) plus 1,254 subjects from 6 global collaborators. A de-identified subject ID, COVID-19 status, age in years and sex were almost always included in the sample metadata. HLA class I and class II types, where available, came from metadata supplied by the sample provider rather than from assay-based typing. General study outcomes and caveats: The quantity of clinical and demographic metadata differed by source and by participant and was supplied without curation.

CDR1 and CDR2 are drawn from the germline V gene: SGHTA, FQGNSA. V drops 8 bases and J drops 8 bases, leaving 6 bases in between. The CDR3 covers 10 residues, taking in both the cysteine and the phenylalanine. CDR3 DNA only is kept here, 30 bases in frame from base 1. TCRbeta CDR3 regions were amplified from genomic DNA by means of the immunoSEQ Assay, a bias-controlled multiplex PCR. In the authors' own workflow: Nucleated cell counts per sample were estimated from amplification of reference gene primers within the assay. Sequence reads were collapsed and filtered to measure the absolute abundance of every unique TCRbeta CDR3 rearrangement. For each sample, productive Simpson clonality was calculated as the square root of Simpson's diversity index across productive rearrangements. In its TCRdb copy, this immuneACCESS table keeps in-frame sequences only and misses some clones. Where compared with another copy, unresolved V genes explain less than half of these, and the others have no known cause. V and J calls plus clone size are reproduced from that table; the DNA served to infer D and trimming. Recorded for this sample are about 200,000 clones; 80% to 90% of them occurred a single time. The ten biggest clones cover about 7.4% of the sample.

Here the chain combines TRBV7-2 and TRBJ2-2; no D segment can be confidently identified. The sequencing sample was made of peripheral blood. The clonotype comes from a woman aged 50 to 60 with acute or convalescent COVID-19. The DNA reads TGTGCCAGCCGTGAGGGGGAGCTGTTTTTT. It specifies CASREGELFF.